The 30 T cell receptor beta chains given below trace back to one sample, sequenced in a study of cytomegalovirus exposure and HLA in healthy donors. 60 Vbeta and 13 Jbeta primers were used in PCR. The repertoire was sequenced with immunoSEQ multiplex PCR; TCRdb's copy has only in-frame clones and lacks some. This sample yields tens of thousands of clones, of which around 72% are seen a single time; roughly 3.3% belongs to the top ten. The specimen was PBMCs. Receptors were obtained from a woman aged 25 to 45 in good health and CMV-seronegative.

The sample holds one count of this clone. The rearrangement links TRBV7-9 to TRBJ2-2; 7 bases line up with TRBD2. Germline V gene lookup returns CDR1 SEHNR and CDR2 FQNEAQ (reference sequence). This CDR3 spans 16 amino acids. V lost 5 bases, J lost 5 bases, and 11 bases stayed unmatched. The CDR3 here is CASSLGAGVWTGELFF. The CDR3 region has the DNA TGTGCCAGCAGCCTCGGTGCGGGAGTTTGGACCGGGGAGCTGTTTTTT.

The rearrangement uses TRBV20-1 and TRBJ1-1; D uncertain. Germline V gene sequence: CDR1 DFQATT, CDR2 SNEGSKA (reference sequence). The CDR3 sequence is 11 residues long. Between the trimmed V and J ends, which lost 7 bases and 4 bases, there was a span of 10 bases. CDR3 residues: CSVPVGTEAFF. In DNA form, the CDR3 reads TGCAGTGTCCCCGTCGGCACTGAAGCTTTCTTT.

The chain is built from TRBV2 and TRBJ2-7, with 9 positions matching TRBD1. The CDR3 totals 16 residues. V lost 8 bases to trimming and J lost 3 bases; unmatched junction nucleotides: 14. Germline assignment: CDR1 SNHLY and CDR2 FYNNEI. CDR3 DNA: TGTGCCAGCTTCTCACCCAGGGGGACAGGGAGCTACGAGCAGTACTTC. Translated, it gives CASFSPRGTGSYEQYF. Filled out from reference TRBV2 and TRBJ2-7, the complete variable domain reads EPEVTQTPSHQVTQMGQEVILRCVPISNHLYFYWYRQILGQKVEFLVSFYNNEISEKSEIFDDQFSVERPDGSNFTLKIRSTKLEDSAMYFCASFSPRGTGSYEQYFGPGTRLTVT.

This clone was recorded once. The genes are TRBV6-5 and TRBJ1-5; a possible D gene is TRBD1 (5 bases). The germline V gene has CDR1 MNHEY and CDR2 SVGAGI. V was cut by 7 bases and J by 3 bases, with 16 bases left in between. CDR3 size: 15 residues. The CDR3 bases are TGTGCCAGCACCCCCGCGGCAGGGCTCAATCAGCCCCAGCATTTT. Protein sequence: CASTPAAGLNQPQHF.

This chain uses TRBV30 with TRBJ2-3, with D unclear. The V and J ends lost 5 bases and 4 bases respectively, with 7 bases between them. This CDR3 has 11 amino acids. Looked up from germline, CDR1 is GTSNPN and CDR2 is SVGIG (reference sequence). The CDR3 nucleotides read TGTGCCTGGCTCTCCCCAGATACGCAGTATTTT. It translates to CAWLSPDTQYF.

V and J are TRBV30 and TRBJ2-7; 13 nucleotides agree with TRBD2. This CDR3 spans 14 amino acids. Germline trimming cut 5 bases from V and 4 bases from J; bases unmatched to any gene: 5. Germline CDR1 is GTSNPN and CDR2 is SVGIG (reference sequence). In DNA, the CDR3 is TGTGCCTGGGGACTAGCGGGAGTGGGGTACGAGCAGTACTTC. Translating gives CAWGLAGVGYEQYF.

V usage is TRBV19 and J usage is TRBJ1-5; TRBD1 is a possible D gene (5 bases). V shed 7 bases and J shed 3 bases, with 7 bases lying between them. The CDR3 is 12 residues long. Germline V gene sequence: CDR1 LNHDA, CDR2 SQIVND (reference sequence). CDR3 coding DNA: TGTGCCAGTACAGGGTACAATCAGCCCCAGCATTTT. It translates to CASTGYNQPQHF.

This clone was seen more than once but under ten times. The chain combines TRBV11-2 with TRBJ1-2, with D maybe TRBD1 (6 bases). Germline V gene lookup returns CDR1 SGHAT and CDR2 FQNNGV. V was shortened by 5 bases and J by 13 bases, with 20 bases between the two germline ends. The CDR3 is 13 amino acids. The CDR3 coding sequence is TGTGCCAGCAGCCTCGAGGACAGATCCTATGGCACCTTC. Translating gives CASSLEDRSYGTF.

In this sample, this clone turned up a few times. The chain links TRBV6-1 to TRBJ2-7, with D possibly TRBD1 on 5 matching bases. V dropped 2 bases and J dropped 7 bases, with 9 bases sitting between them. Germline-derived CDR1 and CDR2 are MNHNS and SASEGT. The CDR3 contains 12 residues. This CDR3 is CASSEQGREQYF. The CDR3 coding sequence is TGTGCCAGCAGTGAACAGGGAAGGGAGCAGTACTTC.

The V call is TRBV20-1, the J call TRBJ1-2; D unresolved. V lost 3 bases and J 5 bases, leaving 7 bases between the germline ends. CDR1 and CDR2 (germline): DFQATT, SNEGSKA (reference sequence). The CDR3 is made up of 11 amino acids. The CDR3 reads CSASWEYGYTF. CDR3 DNA sequence: TGCAGTGCTAGTTGGGAGTATGGCTACACCTTC.

The chain combines TRBV7-2 with TRBJ2-3; D ambiguous. CDR3 length equals 14 residues. CDR1 is SGHTA, CDR2 FQGNSA, per germline. With 5 bases removed from V and 2 bases from J, the gap between germline ends came to 11 bases. The CDR3 DNA sequence: TGTGCCAGCAGCCCGGGTTCCGTCACAGATACGCAGTATTTT. It yields the protein CASSPGSVTDTQYF. The full variable domain, with the rest looked up from reference TRBV7-2 and TRBJ2-3, is GAGVSQSPSNKVTEKGKDVELRCDPISGHTALYWYRQSLGQGLEFLIYFQGNSAPDKSGLPSDRFSAERTGGSVSTLTIQRTQQEDSAVYLCASSPGSVTDTQYFGPGTRLTVL.

This chain connects TRBV6-5 to TRBJ2-2; perhaps TRBD2 as D (6 bases). Germline CDR1 and CDR2: MNHEY and SVGAGI. The CDR3 is 13 residues long. V shed 5 bases and J shed 3 bases, with 7 bases lying between them. The CDR3 nucleotides read TGTGCCAGCAGTGGAGGGGACACCGGGGAGCTGTTTTTT. This encodes CASSGGDTGELFF.

This clone came up once. The chain carries TRBV2 and TRBJ1-4; D is ambiguous. Germline V lookup: CDR1 SNHLY, CDR2 FYNNEI. The CDR3 has 12 amino acids. V lost 6 bases and J 5 bases, leaving 7 bases between the germline ends. The CDR3 DNA reads as TGTGCCAGCAGGCGAGGAAATGAAAAACTGTTTTTT. This encodes CASRRGNEKLFF.

The chain couples TRBV28 to TRBJ1-1, with a possible D match to TRBD1 (5 bases). CDR1 is MDHEN and CDR2 is SYDVKM in the germline V gene. This CDR3 has 15 residues. V was trimmed by 8 bases and J by 5 bases, leaving 21 bases between them. CDR3 sequence (DNA): TGTGCCAGCGATACCCCCCAGGGTTTGGGTACTGAAGCTTTCTTT. As protein: CASDTPQGLGTEAFF.

V and J are TRBV7-2 and TRBJ1-2; TRBD1 aligns across 9 bases. The CDR3 is 13 residues long. Germline CDR1 SGHTA, CDR2 FQGNSA. Losses at the gene ends were 5 bases for V and 6 bases for J; bases not matched to a gene: 4. The CDR3 protein is CASSDRDRDGYTF. CDR3 bases: TGTGCCAGCAGCGACCGGGACAGGGATGGCTACACCTTC.

The gene calls are TRBV13 and TRBJ2-5; possible D gene TRBD1, 5 bases. This CDR3 has 14 residues. The germline CDR1 and CDR2 sequences are PRHDT and FYEKMQ (reference sequence). The V gene lost 2 bases and the J gene lost 2 bases, with 9 bases spanning the gap. This CDR3 is CASSLFQGQETQYF. The CDR3 region has the DNA TGTGCCAGCAGCTTATTTCAGGGTCAAGAGACCCAGTACTTC.

The chain combines TRBV5-1 with TRBJ2-5, with no clear D. Germline V CDR1 and CDR2: SGHRS, YFSETQ. CDR3 length equals 13 residues. Trimming removed 0 bases at V and 1 base at J, with 4 bases between. DNA for the CDR3: TGCGCCAGCAGCTTGGGCGTCCAAGAGACCCAGTACTTC. It translates to CASSLGVQETQYF. Together with reference TRBV5-1 and TRBJ2-5, the CDR3 gives the full variable domain: KAGVTQTPRYLIKTRGQQVTLSCSPISGHRSVSWYQQTPGQGLQFLFEYFSETQRNKGNFPGRFSGRQFSNSRSEMNVSTLELGDSALYLCASSLGVQETQYFGPGTRLLVL.

This clone was seen a few times. The chain has TRBV6-1 and TRBJ2-2, with a weak D call TRBD1 (6 bases). CDR3 size: 14 residues. V was cut by 3 bases and J by 4 bases, with 9 bases left in between. The germline V gene encodes CDR1 MNHNS and CDR2 SASEGT. This CDR3 is CASSDQDSTGELFF. The CDR3 DNA reads TGTGCCAGCAGTGACCAGGACAGCACCGGGGAGCTGTTTTTT.

The chain joins TRBV30 to TRBJ1-5, with 7 positions matching TRBD1. The germline V gene encodes CDR1 GTSNPN and CDR2 SVGIG (reference sequence). The CDR3 loop spans 15 amino acids. The J segment lost 8 bases and the V segment lost 3 bases, leaving 13 bases of the junction unmatched. CDR3 coding DNA: TGTGCCTGGAGCCAGACAGGGCACCGCCGTGAGCCCCAGCATTTT. Its protein is CAWSQTGHRREPQHF.

CDR3 in amino acids: CASSIGRGNQPQHF. In DNA form, the CDR3 reads TGTGCCAGTAGTATCGGGAGGGGAAATCAGCCCCAGCATTTT. The genes are TRBV19 and TRBJ1-5, with a possible D match to TRBD1 (5 bases). The CDR3 extends over 14 amino acids. Germline CDR1 and CDR2: LNHDA and SQIVND (reference sequence). V was clipped by 3 bases and J by 4 bases, with 10 bases between them.

This clone was detected only a few times. The chain uses TRBV7-9 and TRBJ1-3, with TRBD1 matching 10 bases. CDR3 length: 17 residues. Germline trimming cut 1 base from V and 4 bases from J; bases unmatched to any gene: 7. The germline V gene encodes CDR1 SEHNR and CDR2 FQNEAQ (reference sequence). CDR3 amino acids: CASSLVGQGGPGNTIYF. The CDR3 region has the DNA TGTGCCAGCAGCTTAGTTGGACAGGGGGGTCCCGGAAACACCATATATTTT.

The rearrangement uses TRBV2 and TRBJ2-1, with D possibly being TRBD1 (6 bases). V was shortened by 5 bases and J by 0 bases, with 14 bases between the two germline ends. This CDR3 has 16 residues. The germline V gene has CDR1 SNHLY and CDR2 FYNNEI. In DNA form, the CDR3 reads TGTGCCAGCAGTTTACAGGGAAGTGGCTCCTACAATGAGCAGTTCTTC. Its translation is CASSLQGSGSYNEQFF.

This clone was picked up a small number of times. This chain joins TRBV6-6 and TRBJ2-7; D is perhaps TRBD2 (6 bases). V was shortened by 6 bases and J by 2 bases, with 11 bases between the two germline ends. CDR3 size: 13 residues. Looked up from germline, CDR1 is MNHNY and CDR2 is SVGAGI (reference sequence). The CDR3 spells CASRASDPYEQYF. CDR3 nucleotide sequence: TGTGCCAGCAGGGCTAGCGATCCCTACGAGCAGTACTTC.

The V gene is TRBV30, the J gene TRBJ2-5; D is unclear. The DNA end is a closer match to TRBJ2-7, so the J assignment may be wrong. The CDR3 runs 11 residues. In germline, CDR1 is GTSNPN, CDR2 SVGIG (reference sequence). CDR3 sequence: CAWSSGYEQYF. The CDR3 region has the DNA TGTGCCTGGAGTTCAGGTTACGAGCAGTACTTC.

The J gene is TRBJ1-5, the V gene TRBV6-1, with 10 bases identical to TRBD1. The CDR3 runs 15 residues. V gave up 4 bases and J gave up 9 bases; unmatched junction bases: 9. Germline lookup yields CDR1 MNHNS and CDR2 SASEGT. The CDR3 here is CASSVTGGGLRPQHF. In nucleotides, the CDR3 is TGTGCCAGCAGTGTGACAGGGGGCGGGTTAAGGCCCCAGCATTTT.

The chain uses TRBV6-5 and TRBJ2-2, with a tentative D call TRBD1 (5 bases). The CDR3 runs to 15 residues. V lost 2 bases, J lost 2 bases, and 9 bases lay in between. From germline, CDR1 is MNHEY and CDR2 SVGAGI. The CDR3 protein is CASSYVQGNTGELFF. The CDR3, as DNA: TGTGCCAGCAGTTACGTCCAGGGAAACACCGGGGAGCTGTTTTTT.

This chain uses TRBV6-1 with TRBJ2-5; TRBD2 matches at 8 bases. Trimming removed 6 bases from V and 2 bases from J; junction bases left unmatched: 2. CDR3 length equals 13 residues. The germline V gene has CDR1 MNHNS and CDR2 SASEGT. The chain's CDR3 is CASRPSGQETQYF. The CDR3 region has the DNA TGTGCCAGCAGGCCTAGCGGGCAAGAGACCCAGTACTTC.

The V call is TRBV5-1, the J call TRBJ1-2, with 7 bases aligning to TRBD1. The germline gives CDR1 SGHRS, CDR2 YFSETQ. Trimming at V came to 3 bases and at J to 7 bases, leaving 9 bases not matched to a gene. This CDR3 contains 14 residues. Written as DNA, the CDR3 is TGCGCCAGCAGCTCCGTGGAGGGGGCGAGTGGCTACACCTTC. Translated: CASSSVEGASGYTF.

This clone has a count of ten or more. The chain joins TRBV6-1 to TRBJ1-2; 7 nucleotides match TRBD1. The trim removed 1 base at V and 4 bases at J, leaving 6 bases unmatched. CDR3 length equals 15 residues. Germline CDR1 is MNHNS and CDR2 is SASEGT. The CDR3 nucleotides read TGTGCCAGCAGTGAAGGACAGGGCTTTGGCTATGGCTACACCTTC. Protein: CASSEGQGFGYGYTF.

The chain links TRBV7-6 to TRBJ2-7; 12 bases are shared with TRBD2. With 1 base clipped from V and 3 bases from J, the junction kept 13 bases outside the gene matches. CDR1 SGHVS and CDR2 FNYEAQ come from the germline V gene. This CDR3 has 19 residues. CDR3 amino acids: CASSLVRGLAGPGNYEQYF. The CDR3 DNA reads as TGTGCCAGCAGCTTAGTTAGGGGACTAGCGGGTCCCGGGAACTACGAGCAGTACTTC. The complete variable domain, with remaining parts taken from reference TRBV7-6 and TRBJ2-7, reads GAGVSQSPRYKVTKRGQDVALRCDPISGHVSLYWYRQALGQGPEFLTYFNYEAQQDKSGLPNDRFSAERPEGSISTLTIQRTEQRDSAMYRCASSLVRGLAGPGNYEQYFGPGTRLTVT.